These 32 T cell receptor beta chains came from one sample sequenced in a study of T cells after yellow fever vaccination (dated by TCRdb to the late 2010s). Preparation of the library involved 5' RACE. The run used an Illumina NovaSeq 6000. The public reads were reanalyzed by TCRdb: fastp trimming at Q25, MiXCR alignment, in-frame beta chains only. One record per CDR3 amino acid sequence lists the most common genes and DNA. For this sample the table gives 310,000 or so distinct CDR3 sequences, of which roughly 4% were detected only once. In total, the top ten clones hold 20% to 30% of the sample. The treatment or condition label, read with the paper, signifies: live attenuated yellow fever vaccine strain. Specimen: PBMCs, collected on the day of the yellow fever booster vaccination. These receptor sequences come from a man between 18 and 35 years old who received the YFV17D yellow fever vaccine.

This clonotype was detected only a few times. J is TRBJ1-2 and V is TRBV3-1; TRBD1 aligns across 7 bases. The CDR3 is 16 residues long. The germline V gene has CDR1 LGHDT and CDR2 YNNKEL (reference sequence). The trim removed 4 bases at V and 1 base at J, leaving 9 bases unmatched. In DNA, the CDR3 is TGTGCCAGCAGCCTAGCAGGGGGGTCGATTAACTATGGCTACACCTTC. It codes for CASSLAGGSINYGYTF.

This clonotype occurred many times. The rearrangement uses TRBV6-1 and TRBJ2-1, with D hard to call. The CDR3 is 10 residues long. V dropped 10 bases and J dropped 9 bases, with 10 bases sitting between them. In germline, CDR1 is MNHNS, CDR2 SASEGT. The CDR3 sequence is CATNGVEQFF. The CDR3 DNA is TGTGCCACCAACGGAGTTGAGCAGTTCTTC.

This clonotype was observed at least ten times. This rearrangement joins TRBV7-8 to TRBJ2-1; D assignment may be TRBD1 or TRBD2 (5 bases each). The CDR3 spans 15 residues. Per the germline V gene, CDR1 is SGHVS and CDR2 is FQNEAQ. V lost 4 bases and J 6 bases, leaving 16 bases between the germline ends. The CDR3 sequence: CASSSLKGAGNEQFF. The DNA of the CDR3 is TGTGCCAGCAGCTCCCTCAAAGGGGCGGGCAATGAGCAGTTCTTC.

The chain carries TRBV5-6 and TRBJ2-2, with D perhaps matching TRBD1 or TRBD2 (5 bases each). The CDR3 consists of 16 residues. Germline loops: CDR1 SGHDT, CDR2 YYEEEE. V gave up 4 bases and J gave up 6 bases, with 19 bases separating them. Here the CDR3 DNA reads TGTGCCAGCAGCGAGCTAGGGACGGTCCGCGCCGGGGAGCTGTTTTTT. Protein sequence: CASSELGTVRAGELFF.

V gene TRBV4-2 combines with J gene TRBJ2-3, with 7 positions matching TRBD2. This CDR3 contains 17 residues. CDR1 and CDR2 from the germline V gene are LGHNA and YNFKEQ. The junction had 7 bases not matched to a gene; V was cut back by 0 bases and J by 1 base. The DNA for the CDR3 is TGTGCCAGCAGCCAAGATGAAGCGGGGCTACGCACAGATACGCAGTATTTT. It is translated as CASSQDEAGLRTDTQYF.

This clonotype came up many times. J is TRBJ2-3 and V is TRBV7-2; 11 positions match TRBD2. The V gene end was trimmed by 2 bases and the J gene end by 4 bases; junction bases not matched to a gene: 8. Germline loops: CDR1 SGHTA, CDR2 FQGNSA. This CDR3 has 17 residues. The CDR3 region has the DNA TGTGCCAGCAGCTTAAGTAGCGGGGGGGCAGGATCAGATACGCAGTATTTT. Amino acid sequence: CASSLSSGGAGSDTQYF.

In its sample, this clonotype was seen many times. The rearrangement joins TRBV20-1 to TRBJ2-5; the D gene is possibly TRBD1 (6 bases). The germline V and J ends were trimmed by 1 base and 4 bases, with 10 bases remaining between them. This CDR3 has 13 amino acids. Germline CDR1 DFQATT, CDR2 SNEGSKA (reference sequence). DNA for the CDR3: TGCAGTGCTAGAGGTGTGGGGGCAGAGACCCAGTACTTC. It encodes CSARGVGAETQYF.

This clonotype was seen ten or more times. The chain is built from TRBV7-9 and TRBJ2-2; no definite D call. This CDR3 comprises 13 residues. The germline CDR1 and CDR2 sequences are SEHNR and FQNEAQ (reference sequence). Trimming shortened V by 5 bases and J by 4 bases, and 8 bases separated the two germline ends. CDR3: CASSPLPTGELFF. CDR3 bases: TGTGCCAGCAGCCCTTTACCCACCGGGGAGCTGTTTTTT.

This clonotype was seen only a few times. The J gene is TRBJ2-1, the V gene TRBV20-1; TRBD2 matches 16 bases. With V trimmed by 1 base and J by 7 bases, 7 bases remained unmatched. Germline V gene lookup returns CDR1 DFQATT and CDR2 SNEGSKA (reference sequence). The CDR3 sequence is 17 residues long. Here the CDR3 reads CSARAPGLAGGPNEQFF. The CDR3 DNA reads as TGCAGTGCTAGAGCCCCGGGACTAGCGGGGGGGCCTAATGAGCAGTTCTTC.

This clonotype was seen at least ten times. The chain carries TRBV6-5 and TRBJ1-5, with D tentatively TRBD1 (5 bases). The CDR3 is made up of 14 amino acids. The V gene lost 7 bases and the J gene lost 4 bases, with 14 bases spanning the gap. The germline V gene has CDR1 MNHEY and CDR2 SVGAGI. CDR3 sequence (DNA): TGTGCCAGCAACCCCCAGGGTTCTAATCAGCCCCAGCATTTT. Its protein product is CASNPQGSNQPQHF.

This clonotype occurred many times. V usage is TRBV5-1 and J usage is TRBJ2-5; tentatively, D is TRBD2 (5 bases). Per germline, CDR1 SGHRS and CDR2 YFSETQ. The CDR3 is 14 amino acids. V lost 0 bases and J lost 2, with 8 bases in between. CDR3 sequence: CASSLVGRQETQYF. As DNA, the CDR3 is TGCGCCAGCAGCTTGGTGGGGAGACAAGAGACCCAGTACTTC.

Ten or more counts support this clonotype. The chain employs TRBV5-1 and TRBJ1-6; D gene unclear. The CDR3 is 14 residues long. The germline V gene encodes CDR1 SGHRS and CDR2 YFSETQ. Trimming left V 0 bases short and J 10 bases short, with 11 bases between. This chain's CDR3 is CASSLVGSGSPLHF. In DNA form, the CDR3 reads TGCGCCAGCAGCTTGGTTGGGTCAGGATCACCCCTCCACTTT.

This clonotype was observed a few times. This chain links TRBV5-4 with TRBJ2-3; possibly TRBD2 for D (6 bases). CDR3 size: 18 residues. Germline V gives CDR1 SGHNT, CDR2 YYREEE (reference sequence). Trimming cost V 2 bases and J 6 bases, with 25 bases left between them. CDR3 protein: CASSFRVLRGNGRDTQYF. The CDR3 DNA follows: TGTGCCAGCAGCTTTAGGGTGCTGCGGGGAAATGGTAGGGATACGCAGTATTTT.

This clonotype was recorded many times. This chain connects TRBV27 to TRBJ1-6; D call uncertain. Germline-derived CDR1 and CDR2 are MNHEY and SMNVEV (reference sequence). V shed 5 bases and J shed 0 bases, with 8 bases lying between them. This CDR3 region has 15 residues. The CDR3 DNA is TGTGCCAGCAGTGTGCTTAGCTCCTATAATTCACCCCTCCACTTT. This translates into CASSVLSSYNSPLHF.

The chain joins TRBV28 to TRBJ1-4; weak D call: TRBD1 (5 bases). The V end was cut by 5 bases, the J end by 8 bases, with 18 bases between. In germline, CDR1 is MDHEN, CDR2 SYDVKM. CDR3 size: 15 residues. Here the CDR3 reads CASSPPGLRGEKLFF. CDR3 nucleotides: TGTGCCAGCAGTCCTCCGGGACTTCGGGGAGAAAAACTGTTTTTT.

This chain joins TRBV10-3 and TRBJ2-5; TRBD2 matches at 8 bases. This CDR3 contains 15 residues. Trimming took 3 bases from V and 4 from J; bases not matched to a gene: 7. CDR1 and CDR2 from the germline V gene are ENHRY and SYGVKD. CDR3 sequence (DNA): TGTGCCATCAGTGATTTGGGACTAGACACAGAGACCCAGTACTTC. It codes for CAISDLGLDTETQYF.

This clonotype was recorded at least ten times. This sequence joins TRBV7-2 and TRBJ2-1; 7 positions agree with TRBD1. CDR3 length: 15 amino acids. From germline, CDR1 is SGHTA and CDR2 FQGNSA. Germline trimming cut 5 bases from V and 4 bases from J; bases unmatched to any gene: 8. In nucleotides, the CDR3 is TGTGCCAGCAGCCGTCAACAGGGGAGATACAATGAGCAGTTCTTC. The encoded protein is CASSRQQGRYNEQFF.

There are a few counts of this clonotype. This CDR3 reads CASSLFGPDSNQPQHF. The CDR3 bases are TGTGCCAGCAGTTTATTCGGCCCGGATAGCAATCAGCCCCAGCATTTT. The rearrangement joins TRBV12-3 or TRBV12-4 to TRBJ1-5; D gene ambiguous. The ends were cut back, 2 bases at V and 0 bases at J, with 11 bases in the middle. CDR3 length equals 16 residues.

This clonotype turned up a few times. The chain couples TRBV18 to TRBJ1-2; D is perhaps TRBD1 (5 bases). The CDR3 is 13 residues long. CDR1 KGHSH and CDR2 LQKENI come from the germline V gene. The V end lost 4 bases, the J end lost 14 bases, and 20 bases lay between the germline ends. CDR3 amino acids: CASSHREGKVLTF. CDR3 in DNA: TGTGCCAGCTCACACCGAGAGGGGAAAGTTCTTACCTTC.

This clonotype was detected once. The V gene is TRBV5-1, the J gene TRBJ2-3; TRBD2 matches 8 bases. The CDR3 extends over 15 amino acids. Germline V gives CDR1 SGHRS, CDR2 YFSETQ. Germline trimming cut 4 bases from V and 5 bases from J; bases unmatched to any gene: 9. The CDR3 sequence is CASSGAAGGGDTQYF. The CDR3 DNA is TGCGCCAGCAGCGGGGCTGCGGGGGGTGGAGATACGCAGTATTTT.

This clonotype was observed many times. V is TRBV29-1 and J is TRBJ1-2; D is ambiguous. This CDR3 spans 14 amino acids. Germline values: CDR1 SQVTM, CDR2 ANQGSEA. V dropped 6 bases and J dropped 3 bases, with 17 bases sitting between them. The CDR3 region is CSVKGVGSDYGYTF. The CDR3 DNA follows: TGCAGCGTCAAAGGTGTAGGGTCGGACTATGGCTACACCTTC.

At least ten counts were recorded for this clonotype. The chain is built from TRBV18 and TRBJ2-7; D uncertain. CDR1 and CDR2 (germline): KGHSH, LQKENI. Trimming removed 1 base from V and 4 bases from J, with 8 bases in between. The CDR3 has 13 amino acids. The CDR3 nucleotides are TGTGCCAGCTCACCACTTATAGGGTACGAGCAGTACGTC. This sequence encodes CASSPLIGYEQYV.

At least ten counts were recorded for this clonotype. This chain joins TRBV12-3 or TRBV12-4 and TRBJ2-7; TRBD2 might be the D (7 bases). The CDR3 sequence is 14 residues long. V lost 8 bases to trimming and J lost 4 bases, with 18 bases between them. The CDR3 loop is CASAWGGPPYEQYF. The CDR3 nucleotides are TGTGCCAGCGCCTGGGGGGGCCCTCCGTACGAGCAGTACTTC.

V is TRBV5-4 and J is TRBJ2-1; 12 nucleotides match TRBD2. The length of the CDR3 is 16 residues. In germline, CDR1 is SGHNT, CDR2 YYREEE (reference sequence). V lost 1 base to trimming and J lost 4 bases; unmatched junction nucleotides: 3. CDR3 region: CASSLTLAGGYNEQFF. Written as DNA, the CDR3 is TGTGCCAGCAGCTTGACCCTAGCGGGGGGGTACAATGAGCAGTTCTTC.

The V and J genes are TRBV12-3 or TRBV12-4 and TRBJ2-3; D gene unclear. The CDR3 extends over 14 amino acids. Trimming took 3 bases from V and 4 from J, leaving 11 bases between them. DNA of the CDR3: TGTGCCAGCAGTTTCGGCCTACGCGCAGATACGCAGTATTTT. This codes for CASSFGLRADTQYF.

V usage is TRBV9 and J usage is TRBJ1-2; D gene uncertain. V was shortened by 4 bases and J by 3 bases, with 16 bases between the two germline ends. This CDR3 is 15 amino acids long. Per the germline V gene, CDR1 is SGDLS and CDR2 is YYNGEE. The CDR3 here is CASSLGPSGDYGYTF. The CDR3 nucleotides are TGTGCCAGCAGCCTCGGGCCCTCTGGGGACTATGGCTACACCTTC.

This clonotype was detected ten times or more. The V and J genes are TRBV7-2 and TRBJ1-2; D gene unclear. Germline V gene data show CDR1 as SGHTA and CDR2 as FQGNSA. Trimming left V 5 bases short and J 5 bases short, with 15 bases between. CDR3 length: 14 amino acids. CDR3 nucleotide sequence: TGTGCCAGCAGCCCAGGAGGCGGAGGTTATGGCTACACCTTC. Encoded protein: CASSPGGGGYGYTF.

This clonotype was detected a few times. In nucleotides, the CDR3 is TGTGCCAGCAGTTCCGAATTCTACAATGAGCAGTTCTTC. This codes for CASSSEFYNEQFF. The chain links TRBV27 to TRBJ2-1; D unresolved. This CDR3 is 13 amino acids long. Trimming pared 4 bases from V and 3 bases from J, leaving 7 bases between. Per germline, CDR1 MNHEY and CDR2 SMNVEV (reference sequence).

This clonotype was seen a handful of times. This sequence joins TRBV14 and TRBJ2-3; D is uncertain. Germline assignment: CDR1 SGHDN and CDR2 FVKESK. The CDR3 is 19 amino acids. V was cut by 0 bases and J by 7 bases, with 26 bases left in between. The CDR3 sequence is CASSQDVASLTLSGHTQYF. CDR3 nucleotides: TGTGCCAGCAGCCAAGATGTCGCCAGCCTAACTCTCTCGGGCCATACGCAGTATTTT.

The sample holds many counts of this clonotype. The CDR3 is CASNPDYRVGYTF. DNA for the CDR3: TGTGCCAGCAACCCGGACTACAGGGTCGGCTACACCTTC. The genes are TRBV6-2 or TRBV6-3 and TRBJ1-2, with a weak D call TRBD1 (6 bases). V lost 7 bases and J 8 bases, leaving 17 bases between the germline ends. The CDR3 consists of 13 residues. CDR1 is MNHEY and CDR2 is SVGEGT in the germline V gene.

The CDR3 coding sequence is TGTGCCAGCAGTTTAGTCGGTCCCCCTGGAAACACCATATATTTT. Residues: CASSLVGPPGNTIYF. The chain uses TRBV12-3 or TRBV12-4 and TRBJ1-3; D is undetermined. This CDR3 region has 15 residues. V lost 1 base and J lost 2, with 9 bases in between.

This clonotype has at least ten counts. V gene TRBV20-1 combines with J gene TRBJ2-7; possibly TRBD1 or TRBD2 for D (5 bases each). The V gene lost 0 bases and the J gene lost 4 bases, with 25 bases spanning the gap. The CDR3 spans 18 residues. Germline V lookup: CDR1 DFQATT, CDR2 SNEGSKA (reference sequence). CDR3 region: CSARDSQERDGLPYEQYF. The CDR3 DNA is TGCAGTGCTAGAGACTCACAGGAACGGGACGGTTTACCTTACGAGCAGTACTTC.